This TCR beta chain was observed in a study of control samples from healthy donors and cancer patients (TCRdb year 2020). Regarding this clone: Its target antigen remains unknown. One base away there is no much larger clone; base qualities are not given.

Library preparation used the immunoSEQ multiplex PCR assay. Held by TCRdb, this immuneACCESS table contains in-frame sequences only and omits some clones. Under half of the omission traces to an unresolved V gene where checked; the cause of the rest is unknown. The sample table lists 170,000 or so clones, roughly 90% of them with a count of one. The ten largest clonotypes hold around 1.5% of the sample. The junction carries 9 bases between V and J, which are trimmed by 3 bases and 6 bases respectively. The CDR3 sequence holds 12 residues, the cysteine and phenylalanine included. Of all the DNA, just the CDR3 is kept, 36 bases in frame from base 1. The germline V gene (reference sequence) specifies GTSNPN as CDR1 and SVGIG as CDR2.

The sample taken for sequencing was blood. The sequence joins TRBV30 to TRBJ2-1, with no confidently assigned D gene. The clonotype comes from a woman in her forties or fifties in good health. The DNA sequence is given as TGTGCCTGGAGAGGCTTCCTCAATGAGCAGTTCTTC. Its amino acids are CAWRGFLNEQFF.